These T cell receptor beta chains were read from a single sample in a study of human T cells and chemical hapten exposure. TCRdb re-analysed the RACE reads in MiXCR, keeping a single row per CDR3 protein. The table records about 380,000 distinct CDR3 sequences, around 6% of them present only once. Sequenced material: whole blood, taken in connection with sensitization to the hapten diphenylcyclopropenone (DPC). These receptors all stem from a woman between 18 and 30 years old with alopecia areata. Some clones in this sample may be carry-over from other donors' samples. Both conserved end residues are part of each CDR3. D genes are given only for firm matches. A row's size may be missing; if present it is once, few, many or a size class.

j_gene | abundance | d_gene | v_gene | CDR3nt | CDR3aa
TRBJ1-2 | few | - | TRBV7-2 | TGTGCCAGCAGCTTAGAAGTGGGGATCTATGGCTACACCTTC | CASSLEVGIYGYTF
TRBJ2-5 | - | TRBD1 | TRBV6-5 | TGTGCCAGCAGTTACTACGGGACAGGGCCTCAAGAGACCCAGTACTTC | CASSYYGTGPQETQYF
TRBJ1-2 | many | - | TRBV20-1 | TGCAGTGCCGGAGGGCAGGGTTCCCCTAACTATGGCTACACCTTC | CSAGGQGSPNYGYTF
TRBJ2-1 | few | - | TRBV19 | TGTGCCAGTACCTCGATGTGGGTGAACAATGAGCAGTTCTTC | CASTSMWVNNEQFF
TRBJ1-4 | few | - | TRBV2 | TGTGCCAGCAGTCGGGAGGACCGTAGAAAACTGTTTTTT | CASSREDRRKLFF
TRBJ1-5 | many | - | TRBV14 | TGTGCCAGCAGCCCTGGGGGAAATAGCAATCAGCCCCAGCATTTT | CASSPGGNSNQPQHF
TRBJ1-2 | many | TRBD1 | TRBV5-6 | TGTGCCAGCAGCGGGCCGGACAGGCTTAAGGATGGCTACACCTTC | CASSGPDRLKDGYTF
TRBJ1-2 | few | - | TRBV6-5 | TGTGCCAGCAGTCCGAAGGGGACTAACTATGGCTACACCTTC | CASSPKGTNYGYTF
TRBJ2-7 | few | - | TRBV7-9 | TGTGCCAGCAGCTTACACGTCGGGGGCAGGGGATACGAGCAGTACTTC | CASSLHVGGRGYEQYF
TRBJ2-3 | many | - | TRBV15 | TGTGCCACCAGCAGAGATACAGGCCGAGATACGCAGTATTTT | CATSRDTGRDTQYF
TRBJ2-3 | few | - | TRBV7-2 | TGTGCCAGCAGCCAACCGGGGGGCAATACGCAGTATTTT | CASSQPGGNTQYF
TRBJ2-3 | - | TRBD2 | TRBV2 | TGTGCCAGCAGTGGAAGACTAGCGGCGCGCCCAGATACGCAGTATTTT | CASSGRLAARPDTQYF
TRBJ2-3 | - | TRBD2 | TRBV12-3/TRBV12-4 | TGTGCCAGCAGTCACGCGGGGGGGCTTACAGATACGCAGTATTTT | CASSHAGGLTDTQYF
TRBJ2-2 | few | - | TRBV15 | TGTGCCACCAGCAGAGTTCACAACACCGGGGAGCTGTTTTTT | CATSRVHNTGELFF
TRBJ2-1 | many | - | TRBV12-3/TRBV12-4 | TGTGCCAGCAGTCGAGGGAGCAATGAGCAGTTCTTC | CASSRGSNEQFF
TRBJ2-1 | few | - | TRBV19 | TGTGCCAGTAGTATTGGGTACAATGAGCAGTTCTTC | CASSIGYNEQFF
TRBJ1-5 | many | - | TRBV5-1 | TGCGCCAGCAGCTTGGAGGGGAACAATCAGCCCCAGCATTTT | CASSLEGNNQPQHF
TRBJ2-3 | few | - | TRBV7-2 | TGTGCCAGCAGCCCCGGGCGGGCCTCAGATACGCAGTATTTT | CASSPGRASDTQYF
TRBJ2-4 | - | - | TRBV6-5 | TGTGCCAGCAGTTACTCATCCGCCGCCGGACTAGCCAAAAACATTCAGTACTTC | CASSYSSAAGLAKNIQYF
TRBJ1-6 | many | - | TRBV12-3/TRBV12-4 | TGTGCCAGCAGTTTAAACAGCAATTCACCCCTCCACTTT | CASSLNSNSPLHF
TRBJ2-3 | few | TRBD2 | TRBV7-2 | TGTGCCAGCAGGACTAACCCGGGGGGGCCCGTAGATACGCAGTATTTT | CASRTNPGGPVDTQYF
TRBJ1-5 | many | TRBD1 | TRBV5-4 | TGTGCCAGCAGCGCAGGGGGAAATAGCAATCAGCCCCAGCATTTT | CASSAGGNSNQPQHF
TRBJ2-7 | few | - | TRBV18 | TGTGCCAGCTCCCCCGGTTTCCAATCCTCCTACGAGCAGTACTTC | CASSPGFQSSYEQYF
TRBJ1-2 | many | - | TRBV29-1 | TGCAGCGTTGAAACGGGAAACTATGGCTACACCTTC | CSVETGNYGYTF
TRBJ2-7 | - | - | TRBV27 | TGTGCCAGCATGCCGGGGCCAGCGGTCTACGAGCAGTACTTC | CASMPGPAVYEQYF
TRBJ2-5 | many | - | TRBV6-6 | TGTGCCAGCAGTTTCCCCGCTCCGGGGGGCCCGGAGACCCAGTACTTC | CASSFPAPGGPETQYF
TRBJ1-1 | - | - | TRBV2 | TGTGCCAGCAGTGGTGGGGGGAACACTGAAGCTTTCTTT | CASSGGGNTEAFF
TRBJ2-1 | few | - | TRBV11-2 | TGTGCCAGCAGCATGAGAGGGCTAGGATATAATGAGCAGTTCTTC | CASSMRGLGYNEQFF
TRBJ2-5 | - | - | TRBV2 | TGTGCCAGCAGTCTCCGGGACGTATTACAAGAGACCCAGTACTTC | CASSLRDVLQETQYF
TRBJ1-3 | few | - | TRBV7-2 | TGTGCCAGCAGCTTAATATCGGGACATGAAAACACCATATATTTT | CASSLISGHENTIYF
TRBJ2-5 | - | - | TRBV14 | TGTGCCAGCAGCCAAGCTCTGGGGTTTGTGCCCCAGTACTTC | CASSQALGFVPQYF
TRBJ1-4 | few | TRBD1 | TRBV10-3 | TGTGCCATCAGCCGACAGGGGGGAAACGAAAAACTGTTTTTT | CAISRQGGNEKLFF